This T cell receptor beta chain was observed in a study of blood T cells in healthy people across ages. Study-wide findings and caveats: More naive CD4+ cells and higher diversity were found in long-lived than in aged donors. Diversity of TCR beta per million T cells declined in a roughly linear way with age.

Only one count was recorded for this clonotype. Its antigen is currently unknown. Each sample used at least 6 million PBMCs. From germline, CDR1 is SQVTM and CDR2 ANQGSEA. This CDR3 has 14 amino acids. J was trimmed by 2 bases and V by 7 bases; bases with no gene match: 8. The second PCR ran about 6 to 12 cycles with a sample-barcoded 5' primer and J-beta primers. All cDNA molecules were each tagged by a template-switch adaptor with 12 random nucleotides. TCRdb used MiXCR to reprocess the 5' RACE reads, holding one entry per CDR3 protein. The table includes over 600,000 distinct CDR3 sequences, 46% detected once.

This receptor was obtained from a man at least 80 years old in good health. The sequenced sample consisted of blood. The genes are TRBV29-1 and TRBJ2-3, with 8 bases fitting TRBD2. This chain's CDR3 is CSGLLAGPTDTQYF. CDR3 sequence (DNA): TGCAGCGGCCTGCTAGCGGGCCCCACAGATACGCAGTATTTT.